This TCR beta chain was recovered during a study of cytomegalovirus exposure and HLA in healthy donors. Study-wide results and limits: The listing of 150 to 200 TCR beta chains classed them as cytomegalovirus-associated. When presence/absence was analysed, sequencing depth was taken to be roughly uniform across donors.

Germline V gene sequence: CDR1 MNHEY, CDR2 SMNVEV (reference sequence). The J segment lost 9 bases and the V segment lost 5 bases, leaving 7 bases of the junction unmatched. The CDR3 length is 14 residues. Turning to this clone: The antigen is unknown.

The study ran its PCR with 60 Vbeta and 13 Jbeta primers. Assay used: immunoSEQ multiplex PCR; TCRdb lists only in-frame clones, some missing. The sample consists of 65,000 to 80,000 clones, around 79% of them appearing once. The chain couples TRBV27 to TRBJ2-4; TRBD2 matches 10 bases. The sequence derives from a woman in her forties in good health and CMV-seropositive. Material for sequencing was PBMCs. CDR3 loop: CASSSGRAKVIQYF. CDR3 coding DNA: TGTGCCAGCAGTAGCGGGAGGGCCAAGGTCATTCAGTACTTC.